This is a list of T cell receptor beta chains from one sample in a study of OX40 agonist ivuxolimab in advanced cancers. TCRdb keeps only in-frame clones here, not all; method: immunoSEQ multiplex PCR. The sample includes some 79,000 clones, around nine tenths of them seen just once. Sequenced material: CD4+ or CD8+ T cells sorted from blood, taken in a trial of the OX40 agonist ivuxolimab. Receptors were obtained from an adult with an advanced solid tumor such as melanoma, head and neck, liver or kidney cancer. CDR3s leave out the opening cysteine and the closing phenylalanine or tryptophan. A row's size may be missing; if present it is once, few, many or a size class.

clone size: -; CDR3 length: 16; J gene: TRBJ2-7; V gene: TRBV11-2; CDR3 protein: ASSLLRRGGVTSFEQY
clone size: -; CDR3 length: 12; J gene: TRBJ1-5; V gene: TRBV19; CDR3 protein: ASRITGDNQPQH
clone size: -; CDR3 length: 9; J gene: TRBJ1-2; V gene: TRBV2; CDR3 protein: ASLALRSYT
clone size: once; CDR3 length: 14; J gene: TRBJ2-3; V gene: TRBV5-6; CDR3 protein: ASSWDWGFTTDTQY
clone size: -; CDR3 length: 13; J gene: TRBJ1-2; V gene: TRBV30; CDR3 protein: AWKQASTTNYGYT
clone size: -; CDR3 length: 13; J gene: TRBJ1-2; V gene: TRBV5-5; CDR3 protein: ASSLEGPPGYGYT
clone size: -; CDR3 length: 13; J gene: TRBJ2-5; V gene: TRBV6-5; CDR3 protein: ASSYGGEYQETQY
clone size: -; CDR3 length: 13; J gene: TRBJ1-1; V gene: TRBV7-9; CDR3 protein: ASSPMGQGDTEAF
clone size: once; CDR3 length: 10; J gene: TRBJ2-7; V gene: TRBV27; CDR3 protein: ASRTGSYEQY
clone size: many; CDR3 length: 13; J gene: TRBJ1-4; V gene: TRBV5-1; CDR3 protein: ASSLTGQGHEKLF
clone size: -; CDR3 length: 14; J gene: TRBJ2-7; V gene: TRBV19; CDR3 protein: ASSIAGTSGSYEQY
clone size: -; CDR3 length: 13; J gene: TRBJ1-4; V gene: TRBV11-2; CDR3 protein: ASSVTGTGVKKLF